In its sample, the clone carrying this T cell receptor beta chain was seen once. The V and J ends lost 4 bases and 8 bases, in that order; junction bases with no gene match: 7. Per the germline V gene, CDR1 is SGHDN and CDR2 is FVKESK. The CDR3 has 13 amino acids. This record belongs to a study of control samples from healthy donors and cancer patients. Generated by immunoSEQ multiplex PCR, the TCRdb table keeps only in-frame clones and is missing some. The data contain 120,000 or so clones, around 87% of them singletons. Sequencing was done on a sample of blood. The chain has TRBV14 and TRBJ1-2; 7 bases line up with TRBD1. The clonotype was recovered from a man aged 40-49 years in good health. CDR3 region: CASSLTGASGYTF. The CDR3 nucleotides are TGTGCCAGCAGCCTAACAGGGGCGTCGGGCTACACCTTC.